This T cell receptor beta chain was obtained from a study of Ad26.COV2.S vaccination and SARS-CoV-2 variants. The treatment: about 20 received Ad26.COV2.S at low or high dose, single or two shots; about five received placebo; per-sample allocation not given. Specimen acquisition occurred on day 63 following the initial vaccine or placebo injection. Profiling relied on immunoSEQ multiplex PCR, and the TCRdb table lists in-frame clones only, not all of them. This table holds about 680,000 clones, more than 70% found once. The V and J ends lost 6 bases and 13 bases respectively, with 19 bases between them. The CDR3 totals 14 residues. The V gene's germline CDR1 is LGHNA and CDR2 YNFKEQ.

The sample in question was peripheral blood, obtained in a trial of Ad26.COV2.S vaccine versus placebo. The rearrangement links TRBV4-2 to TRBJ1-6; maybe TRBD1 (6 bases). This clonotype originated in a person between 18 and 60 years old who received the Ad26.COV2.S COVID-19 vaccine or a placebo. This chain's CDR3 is CASSSGTEGDPLHF. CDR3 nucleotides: TGTGCCAGCAGTTCCGGGACGGAGGGGGATCCCCTCCACTTT.